The entry below describes one TCR beta chain. The antigen is undetermined. The sample comes from a study of metastatic and nonmetastatic thyroid tumors. Study-wide background: Repertoire data that came from the blood and tumor or nodule tissue of malignant and benign thyroid patients were compared.

In the original analysis: Clinicopathological groups differed in CDR3, with these differences serving to build a distant-metastasis classifier for papillary thyroid cancer. TCRdb re-analyzed the PCR reads through MiXCR. V and J calls and clone size were set by TCRdb, not the authors. The table has about 19,000 clones, about a quarter seen once; the top ten hold over 9.5%. Among the patients, none had received any treatment before thyroid surgery. The ends lost 5 bases at V and 5 bases at J; junction bases unmatched: 9. CDR3 size: 16 residues. Broader study findings: The study reportedly found significantly higher TCR beta diversity in malignant thyroid tumors than benign nodules, in blood and tumor.

The sequenced sample consisted of tumor tissue. The sequence was obtained from a female donor with papillary thyroid cancer or a benign thyroid nodule (not recorded which). Some clones in this sample may be carry-over from other donors' samples. J is TRBJ2-1 and V is TRBV12-3 or TRBV12-4; TRBD2 matches at 10 bases. The chain's CDR3 is CASSTSLAGDDNEQFF. In nucleotides, the CDR3 is TGTGCCAGCAGTACATCCCTAGCGGGAGACGACAATGAGCAGTTCTTC.